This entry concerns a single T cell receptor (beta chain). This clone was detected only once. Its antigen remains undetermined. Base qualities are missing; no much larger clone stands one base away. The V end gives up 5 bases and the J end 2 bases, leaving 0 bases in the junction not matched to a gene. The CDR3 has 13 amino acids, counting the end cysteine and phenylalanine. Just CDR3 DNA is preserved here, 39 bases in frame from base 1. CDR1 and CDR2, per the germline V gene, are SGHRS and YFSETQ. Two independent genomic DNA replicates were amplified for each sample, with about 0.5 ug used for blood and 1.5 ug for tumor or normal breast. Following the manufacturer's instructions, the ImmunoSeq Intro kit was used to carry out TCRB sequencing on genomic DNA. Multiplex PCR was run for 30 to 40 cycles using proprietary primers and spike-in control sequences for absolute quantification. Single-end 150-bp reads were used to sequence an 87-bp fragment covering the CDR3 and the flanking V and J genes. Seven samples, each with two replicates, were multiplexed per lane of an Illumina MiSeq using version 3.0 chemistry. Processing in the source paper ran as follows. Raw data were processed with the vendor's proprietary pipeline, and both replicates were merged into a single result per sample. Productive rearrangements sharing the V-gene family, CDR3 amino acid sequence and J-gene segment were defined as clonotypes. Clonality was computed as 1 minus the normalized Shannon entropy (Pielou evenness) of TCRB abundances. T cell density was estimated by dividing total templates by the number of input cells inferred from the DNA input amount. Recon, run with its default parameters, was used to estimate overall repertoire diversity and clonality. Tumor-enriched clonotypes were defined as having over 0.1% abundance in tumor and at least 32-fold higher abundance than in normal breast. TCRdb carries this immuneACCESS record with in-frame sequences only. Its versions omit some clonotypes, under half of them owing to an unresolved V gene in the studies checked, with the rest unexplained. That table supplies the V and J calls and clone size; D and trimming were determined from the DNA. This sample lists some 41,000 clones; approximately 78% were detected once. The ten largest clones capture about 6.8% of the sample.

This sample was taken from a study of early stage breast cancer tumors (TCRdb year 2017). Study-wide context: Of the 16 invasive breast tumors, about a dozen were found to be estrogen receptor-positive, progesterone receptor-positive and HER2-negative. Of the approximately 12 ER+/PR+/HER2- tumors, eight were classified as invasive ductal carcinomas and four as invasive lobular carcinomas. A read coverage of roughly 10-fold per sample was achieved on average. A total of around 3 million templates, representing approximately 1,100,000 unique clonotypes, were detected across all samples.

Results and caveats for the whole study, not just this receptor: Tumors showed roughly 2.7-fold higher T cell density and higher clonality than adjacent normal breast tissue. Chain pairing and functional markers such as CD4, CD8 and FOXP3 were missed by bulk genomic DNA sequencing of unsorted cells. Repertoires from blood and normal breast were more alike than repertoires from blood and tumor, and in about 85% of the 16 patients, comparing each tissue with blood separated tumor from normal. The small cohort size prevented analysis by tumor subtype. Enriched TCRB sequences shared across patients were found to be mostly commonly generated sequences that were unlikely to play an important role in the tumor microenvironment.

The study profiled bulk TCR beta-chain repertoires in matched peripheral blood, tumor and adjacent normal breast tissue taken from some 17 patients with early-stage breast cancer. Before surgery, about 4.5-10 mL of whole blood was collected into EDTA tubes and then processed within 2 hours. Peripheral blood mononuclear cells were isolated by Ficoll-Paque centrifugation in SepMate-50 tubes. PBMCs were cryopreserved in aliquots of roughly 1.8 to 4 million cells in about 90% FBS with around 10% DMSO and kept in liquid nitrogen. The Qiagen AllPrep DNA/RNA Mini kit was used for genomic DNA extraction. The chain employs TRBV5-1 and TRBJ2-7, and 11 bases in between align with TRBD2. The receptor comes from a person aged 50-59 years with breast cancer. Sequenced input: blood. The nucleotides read TGCGCCAGCAGGACTAGCGGGACCTACGAGCAGTACTTC. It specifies CASRTSGTYEQYF. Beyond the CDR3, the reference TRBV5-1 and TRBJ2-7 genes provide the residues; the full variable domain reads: KAGVTQTPRYLIKTRGQQVTLSCSPISGHRSVSWYQQTPGQGLQFLFEYFSETQRNKGNFPGRFSGRQFSNSRSEMNVSTLELGDSALYLCASRTSGTYEQYFGPGTRLTVT.